This T cell receptor (beta chain) was obtained from a study of blood T cells in healthy people across ages. General study findings and limits: Estimated diversity across one million T cells was deemed an underestimate. Long-lived donors had more naive CD4+ cells and higher diversity than aged donors. Per million T cells, TCR beta diversity dropped about linearly as age rose.

Through a sample-barcoded 5' primer and a J-beta primer mix, a second PCR was run for roughly 6 to 12 cycles. TCRdb fed the 5' RACE reads into MiXCR, producing one record per CDR3 protein. The repertoire consists of approximately 800,000 distinct CDR3 sequences, with roughly three fifths occurring once and the leading ten covering approximately 24%. As concerns this clonotype: Its target is not known.

The CDR3 sequence is 14 residues long. Germline CDR1 is SNHLY and CDR2 is FYNNEI. The ends lost 9 bases at V and 7 bases at J; junction bases unmatched: 12. The amount of total RNA extracted per sample was at least 6 micrograms. This chain joins TRBV2 and TRBJ2-1, with TRBD1 matching over 7 bases. The clonotype comes from a man aged 40-50 years in good health. Sequencing input: blood. CDR3 nucleotides: TGTGCCAGAAACCGGGACAGCTTGACAAATGAGCAGTTCTTC. Encoded protein: CARNRDSLTNEQFF. The full variable domain, in which reference TRBV2 and TRBJ2-1 provide the parts outside the CDR3, is EPEVTQTPSHQVTQMGQEVILRCVPISNHLYFYWYRQILGQKVEFLVSFYNNEISEKSEIFDDQFSVERPDGSNFTLKIRSTKLEDSAMYFCARNRDSLTNEQFFGPGTRLTVL.